These 26 T cell receptor beta chains originate from one sample sequenced in a study of CD8 T cells in ankylosing spondylitis (dated by TCRdb to the late 2010s). The investigation overall reported the following: Blood from ankylosing spondylitis patients appeared to be characterized by a TCR beta motif made up of under 10 highly homologous amino acid variants.

The library was made by 5' RACE. Sequencing was performed on an Illumina HiSeq 2500. The raw public reads went through TCRdb reprocessing: fastp at Q25, MiXCR clone calling, in-frame beta chains kept. Duplicate CDR3 protein sequences are folded into a single record with the most common DNA and genes. The sample yields more than 500,000 distinct CDR3 sequences; less than 6% were counted once. In total, the top ten clones hold around 3.5% of the sample. These receptors' targets are unknown. Sequenced material: blood, either unsorted or a sorted T cell fraction (not recorded which). These receptors originate from a male donor with ankylosing spondylitis.

This clonotype was recorded many times. The chain joins TRBV25-1 to TRBJ2-3; D remains unclear. CDR3 length: 14 residues. Between the trimmed V and J ends, which lost 3 bases and 3 bases, there was a span of 10 bases. The germline gives CDR1 MGHDK, CDR2 SYGVNS. CDR3 sequence reads: CASSDFEATDTQYF. The DNA for the CDR3 is TGTGCCAGCAGTGATTTTGAGGCAACAGATACGCAGTATTTT.

Ten or more counts support this clonotype. This chain links TRBV6-5 with TRBJ2-5, with 11 bases that match TRBD2. Germline V gene data show CDR1 as MNHEY and CDR2 as SVGAGI. The CDR3 is made up of 13 amino acids. V shed 2 bases and J 7 bases; nucleotides not matched to a gene: 0. The CDR3 nucleotides read TGTGCCAGCAGTTACGGACTAGCGGGGACCCAGTACTTC. This sequence encodes CASSYGLAGTQYF.

This clonotype appeared many times. This chain connects TRBV20-1 to TRBJ1-1; no firm D call. CDR3 length equals 11 residues. Per the germline V gene, CDR1 is DFQATT and CDR2 is SNEGSKA (reference sequence). V shed 6 bases and J shed 3 bases, with 8 bases lying between them. The CDR3 reads CSAQSHTEAFF. In DNA, the CDR3 is TGCAGTGCCCAATCTCACACTGAAGCTTTCTTT.

This clonotype has at least ten counts. The V gene is TRBV5-1, the J gene TRBJ1-1; D call uncertain. The V gene lost 4 bases and the J gene lost 5 bases, with 15 bases spanning the gap. The CDR3 length is 14 residues. Germline loops: CDR1 SGHRS, CDR2 YFSETQ. Written as DNA, the CDR3 is TGCGCCAGCAGCGCCTCTTCTGGGCGAACTGAAGCTTTCTTT. Translation gives CASSASSGRTEAFF.

V and J are TRBV20-1 and TRBJ2-3; D remains ambiguous. The CDR3 contains 11 residues. Trimming shortened V by 6 bases and J by 5 bases, and 9 bases separated the two germline ends. Germline CDR1 DFQATT, CDR2 SNEGSKA (reference sequence). CDR3 DNA: TGCAGTGCCGACCGCGGAGATACGCAGTATTTT. It is translated as CSADRGDTQYF.

V gene TRBV24-1 combines with J gene TRBJ1-1, with TRBD1 matching over 8 bases. There are 13 residues in the CDR3. Germline V gene lookup returns CDR1 KGHDR and CDR2 SFDVKD. With 4 bases clipped from V and 4 bases from J, the junction kept 1 base outside the gene matches. In nucleotides, the CDR3 is TGTGCCACCAGTGAAGGACAGGGCACTGAAGCTTTCTTT. Translation: CATSEGQGTEAFF.

This clonotype was seen many times. This chain uses TRBV6-1 with TRBJ2-5; D might be TRBD2 (7 bases). The CDR3 has 16 amino acids. Germline V CDR1 and CDR2: MNHNS, SASEGT. Trimming left V 1 base short and J 3 bases short, with 15 bases between. CDR3 DNA sequence: TGTGCCAGCAGTGAAGATCGGGGGGCGGGAGAAGAGACCCAGTACTTC. This encodes CASSEDRGAGEETQYF.

This clonotype was seen many times. The chain couples TRBV5-1 to TRBJ1-2; D is undetermined. Trimming took 4 bases from V and 7 from J, leaving 14 bases between them. The germline CDR1 and CDR2 sequences are SGHRS and YFSETQ. The CDR3 loop spans 13 amino acids. In DNA, the CDR3 is TGCGCCAGCAGCCAGGACGGAGTCGGTGGCTACACCTTC. Translated: CASSQDGVGGYTF.

This clonotype was recorded many times. V is TRBV27 and J is TRBJ1-2, with 10 bases identical to TRBD1. The ends lost 1 base at V and 6 bases at J; junction bases unmatched: 2. CDR1 is MNHEY and CDR2 is SMNVEV in the germline V gene (reference sequence). This CDR3 comprises 14 residues. CDR3 DNA: TGTGCCAGCAGTTTATTTGGGACAGGGGATGGCTACACCTTC. Translated: CASSLFGTGDGYTF.

This clonotype has more than one count but fewer than ten. The rearrangement joins TRBV10-2 to TRBJ1-2; tentative D call: TRBD1 (6 bases). This CDR3 spans 13 amino acids. Germline assignment: CDR1 WSHSY and CDR2 SAAADI. Trimming cost V 6 bases and J 5 bases, with 13 bases left between them. The chain's CDR3 is CASRLDSQYGYTF. DNA of the CDR3: TGCGCCAGCAGACTGGACAGCCAATATGGCTACACCTTC.

This clonotype was counted a few times. This rearrangement joins TRBV6-1 to TRBJ2-6; no clear D. The germline V and J ends were trimmed by 0 bases and 0 bases, with 3 bases remaining between them. The length of the CDR3 is 15 residues. Germline CDR1 is MNHNS and CDR2 is SASEGT. CDR3: CASSEAGSGANVLTF. CDR3 DNA: TGTGCCAGCAGTGAAGCGGGCTCTGGGGCCAACGTCCTGACTTTC.

This clonotype was seen a few times. The V and J genes are TRBV7-2 and TRBJ2-1; D might be TRBD1 or TRBD2, each matching 7 bases. Germline V CDR1 and CDR2: SGHTA, FQGNSA. V was shortened by 5 bases and J by 9 bases, with 14 bases between the two germline ends. This CDR3 is built from 13 residues. The CDR3 protein is CASSLQGEGEQFF. The CDR3 nucleotides read TGTGCCAGCAGCCTTCAGGGGGAGGGTGAGCAGTTCTTC.

This clonotype occurred many times. V and J are TRBV29-1 and TRBJ2-4; the D is unclear. V lost 5 bases, J lost 0 bases, and 2 bases lay in between. Germline CDR1 reads SQVTM; CDR2 reads ANQGSEA. This CDR3 region has 11 residues. The CDR3 region is CSVSAKNIQYF. The CDR3 DNA is TGCAGCGTTTCAGCCAAAAACATTCAGTACTTC.

There are many counts of this clonotype. J is TRBJ2-7 and V is TRBV4-3; 8 bases map to TRBD1. The J segment lost 3 bases and the V segment lost 3 bases, leaving 7 bases of the junction unmatched. This CDR3 is 15 amino acids long. Germline V gene sequence: CDR1 LGHNA, CDR2 YSLEER. DNA of the CDR3: TGCGCCAGCAGCCAGGAGGGACAGGAGAGCTACGAGCAGTACTTC. Translated: CASSQEGQESYEQYF.

This clonotype was recorded many times. V and J are TRBV20-1 and TRBJ2-1; TRBD2 matches 10 bases. Per the germline V gene, CDR1 is DFQATT and CDR2 is SNEGSKA (reference sequence). V shed 0 bases and J 9 bases; nucleotides not matched to a gene: 8. This CDR3 is built from 15 residues. The CDR3 DNA reads as TGCAGTGCTAGAGAAGCGGGGGGGCCCATTGGTGAGCAGTTCTTC. Its protein product is CSAREAGGPIGEQFF.

This clonotype was observed at least ten times. The CDR3 sequence: CSASSGFTDTQYF. DNA of the CDR3: TGCAGTGCTAGTTCGGGATTCACAGATACGCAGTATTTT. The chain employs TRBV20-1 and TRBJ2-3, with D possibly TRBD2 on 5 matching bases. V was clipped by 3 bases and J by 2 bases, with 9 bases between them. From germline, CDR1 is DFQATT and CDR2 SNEGSKA (reference sequence). The CDR3 runs to 13 residues.

In this sample, this clonotype turned up many times. The chain is built from TRBV4-1 and TRBJ1-5; 7 nucleotides match TRBD1. This CDR3 is built from 15 residues. Germline V lookup: CDR1 MGHRA, CDR2 YSYEKL. Trimming cost V 5 bases and J 1 base; bases outside gene matches: 5. The CDR3 spells CASSYQQGSNQPQHF. The CDR3 region has the DNA TGCGCCAGCAGCTACCAACAGGGGAGCAATCAGCCCCAGCATTTT.

This clonotype was seen at least ten times. V usage is TRBV20-1 and J usage is TRBJ2-5, with 10 bases that match TRBD2. The length of the CDR3 is 15 residues. Germline V gene sequence: CDR1 DFQATT, CDR2 SNEGSKA (reference sequence). The CDR3 is CRVSRTSGFQETQYF. The CDR3 coding sequence is TGCAGAGTATCCAGGACTAGCGGATTTCAAGAGACCCAGTACTTC.

This clonotype was picked up many times. The gene calls are TRBV5-1 and TRBJ1-4; D is perhaps TRBD1 (5 bases). V shed 3 bases and J shed 5 bases, with 11 bases lying between them. From germline, CDR1 is SGHRS and CDR2 YFSETQ. The CDR3 contains 14 residues. The CDR3 is CASSWRGENEKLFF. CDR3 DNA sequence: TGCGCCAGCAGCTGGCGAGGGGAGAATGAAAAACTGTTTTTT.

This clonotype has at least ten counts. The chain recombines TRBV10-3 with TRBJ2-1; D call uncertain. CDR1 ENHRY and CDR2 SYGVKD come from the germline V gene. The CDR3 spans 12 residues. The germline V and J ends were trimmed by 0 bases and 9 bases, with 6 bases remaining between them. The CDR3 DNA sequence: TGTGCCATCAGTGAGTCAGTTGTTGAGCAGTTCTTC. This encodes CAISESVVEQFF.

This clonotype was found many times. The chain carries TRBV25-1 and TRBJ1-2; possibly TRBD1 for D (5 bases). The length of the CDR3 is 14 residues. Germline V lookup: CDR1 MGHDK, CDR2 SYGVNS. Trimming stripped 4 bases from V and 7 bases from J, with 16 bases between. The CDR3 region is CASSGFEGMSGYTF. Written as DNA, the CDR3 is TGTGCCAGCAGTGGATTTGAGGGGATGAGTGGCTACACCTTC.

CDR3 loop: CASSTGQAPGQPQHF. The CDR3, as DNA: TGCGCCAGCAGCACTGGACAGGCCCCGGGCCAGCCCCAGCATTTT. V usage is TRBV5-1 and J usage is TRBJ1-5; the match to TRBD1 covers 7 bases. The V gene end was trimmed by 4 bases and the J gene end by 7 bases; junction bases not matched to a gene: 11. Germline V gene sequence: CDR1 SGHRS, CDR2 YFSETQ. The CDR3 consists of 15 residues.

This clonotype was picked up many times. This chain joins TRBV20-1 and TRBJ2-1; D remains ambiguous. Trimming took 7 bases from V and 5 from J, leaving 15 bases between them. The CDR3 runs 13 residues. Germline values: CDR1 DFQATT, CDR2 SNEGSKA (reference sequence). The CDR3 protein is CSGLNSADNEQFF. For the CDR3, the DNA is TGCAGTGGCCTCAATTCGGCTGACAATGAGCAGTTCTTC.

This clonotype has at least ten counts. The chain carries TRBV20-1 and TRBJ1-6; D uncertain. Germline CDR1 reads DFQATT; CDR2 reads SNEGSKA (reference sequence). The CDR3 covers 15 residues. With 5 bases removed from V and 5 bases from J, the gap between germline ends came to 16 bases. The CDR3 sequence: CSASDVAVHNSPLHF. The CDR3 DNA sequence: TGCAGTGCTTCGGACGTGGCGGTGCATAATTCACCCCTCCACTTT.

This clonotype was counted at least ten times. The genes are TRBV10-2 and TRBJ2-7; D not resolved. Germline V gene sequence: CDR1 WSHSY, CDR2 SAAADI. V was cut by 4 bases and J by 4 bases, with 5 bases left in between. The CDR3 runs 11 residues. The chain's CDR3 is CASSARYEQYF. The CDR3 DNA reads as TGCGCCAGCAGTGCGCGATACGAGCAGTACTTC.

The V gene is TRBV6-2 or TRBV6-3, the J gene TRBJ1-1, with D tentatively TRBD1 (5 bases). The CDR3 is 13 residues long. V was shortened by 7 bases and J by 4 bases, with 13 bases between the two germline ends. Germline assignment: CDR1 MNHEY and CDR2 SVGEGT. The CDR3, as DNA: TGTGCCAGCACCTCAGGGTTTCCCACTGAAGCTTTCTTT. This codes for CASTSGFPTEAFF.